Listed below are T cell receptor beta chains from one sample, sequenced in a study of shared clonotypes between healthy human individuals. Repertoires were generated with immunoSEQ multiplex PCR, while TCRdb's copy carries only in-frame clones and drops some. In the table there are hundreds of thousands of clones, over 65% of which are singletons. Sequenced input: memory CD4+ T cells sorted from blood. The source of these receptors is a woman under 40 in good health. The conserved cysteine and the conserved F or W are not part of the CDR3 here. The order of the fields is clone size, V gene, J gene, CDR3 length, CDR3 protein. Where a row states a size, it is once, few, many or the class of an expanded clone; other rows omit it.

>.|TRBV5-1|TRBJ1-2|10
ASSWGGKGYT
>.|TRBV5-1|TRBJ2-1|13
ASSPQTSAYNEQF
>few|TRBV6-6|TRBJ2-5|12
ASSKQGAGETQY
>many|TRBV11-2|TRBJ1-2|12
ASSLDRSNYGYT
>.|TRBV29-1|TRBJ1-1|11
SVEGLGDTEAF
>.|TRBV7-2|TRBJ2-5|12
ASSLMQAEETQY
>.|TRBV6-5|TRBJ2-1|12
ASKFTQGPNEQF
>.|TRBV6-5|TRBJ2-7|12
ASRRDRGVDEQY
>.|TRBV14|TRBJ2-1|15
ASSPLLAGVRYNEQF
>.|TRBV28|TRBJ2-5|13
ASSPRLAGVETQY
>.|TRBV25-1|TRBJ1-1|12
ASRENSMNTEAF
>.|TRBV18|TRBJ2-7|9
ASSLGGEQY
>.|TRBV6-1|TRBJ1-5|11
ASRGPHNQPQH
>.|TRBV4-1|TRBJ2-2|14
ASSLPSGRLNGELF
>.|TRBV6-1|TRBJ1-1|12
ASSGTGGTGEAF
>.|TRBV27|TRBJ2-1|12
ASSPRVQRNEQF
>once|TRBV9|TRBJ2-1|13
ASSVEVGPYNEQF
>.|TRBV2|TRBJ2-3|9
ASGLAGTQY
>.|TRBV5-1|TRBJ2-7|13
ASSIGTGRVGEQY
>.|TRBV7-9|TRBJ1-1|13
ASSTWTGMNTEAF
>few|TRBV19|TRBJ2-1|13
ASSPPRGSYNEQF
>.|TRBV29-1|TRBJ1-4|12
SVEDRGVGEKLF
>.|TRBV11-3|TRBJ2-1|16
ASSLAGTSGGPYNEQF
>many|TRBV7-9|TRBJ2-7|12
ASSRQGDSYEQY
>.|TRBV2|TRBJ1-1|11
ASSADGYTEAF
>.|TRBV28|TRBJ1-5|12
ASDRNSVNQPQH
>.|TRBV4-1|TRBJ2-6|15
ASSHGPQGSGANVLT
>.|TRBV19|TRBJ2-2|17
ASSMKSLGLGFNTGELF